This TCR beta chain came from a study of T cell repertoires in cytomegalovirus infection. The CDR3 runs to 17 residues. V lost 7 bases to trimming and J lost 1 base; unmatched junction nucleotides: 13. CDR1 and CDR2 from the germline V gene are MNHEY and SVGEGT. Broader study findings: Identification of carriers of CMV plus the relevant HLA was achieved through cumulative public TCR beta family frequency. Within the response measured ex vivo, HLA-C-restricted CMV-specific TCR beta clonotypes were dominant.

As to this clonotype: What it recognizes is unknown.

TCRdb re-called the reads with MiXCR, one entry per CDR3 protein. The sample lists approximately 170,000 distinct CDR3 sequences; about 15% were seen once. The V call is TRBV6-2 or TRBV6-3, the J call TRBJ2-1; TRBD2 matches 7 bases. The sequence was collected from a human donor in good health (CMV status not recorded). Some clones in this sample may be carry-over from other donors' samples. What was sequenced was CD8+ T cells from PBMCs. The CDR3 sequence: CASNDYAGVFSYNEQFF. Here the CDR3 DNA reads TGTGCCAGCAACGACTATGCGGGAGTATTTTCCTACAATGAGCAGTTCTTC.